This T cell receptor beta chain was found in a study of beta chain features in type 1 diabetes. Study details: Age, gender and cell yields were similar between patients and healthy donors. Findings and caveats of the study: For TCRB rearrangement, an influence of HLA type remained unresolved here.

This CDR3 is 13 amino acids long. Germline CDR1 and CDR2: KGHSH and LQKENI. V lost 3 bases and J lost 5, with 10 bases in between. All of the isolated RNA was reverse transcribed, so expressed TCRB transcripts were sequenced. Assay used: immunoSEQ multiplex PCR; TCRdb lists only in-frame clones, some missing. The sample includes over 150,000 clones, around 8% of them seen just once. Points on this clone: Its antigen is still unknown.

This chain uses TRBV18 with TRBJ2-5; a weak D match, TRBD1 (5 bases). Sequencing was performed on central memory CD4+ T cells from blood. This receptor was identified in a man aged 18 to 30 in good health. CDR3 amino acids: CASSPQGGETQYF. CDR3 DNA: TGTGCCAGCTCACCCCAGGGTGGGGAGACCCAGTACTTC.